The TCR beta chain described here comes from a study of blood T cell repertoires in COVID-19. On the study more broadly: Both acute and convalescent COVID-19 samples were obtained from the United States, Italy and Spain. The analysed material was cDNA or gDNA that came from T cells, B-cell-depleted T cells, or PBMCs.

This clone appeared a few times. The CDR3 sequence is 15 residues long. Study processing details: How many nucleated cells were present was estimated from reference gene primer amplification. Only in-frame clones appear in the TCRdb table, and some are missing; sequencing was by immunoSEQ multiplex PCR. V and J calls and clone size are copied from that table; D and trimming were computed from the DNA. Here the sample spans about 220,000 clones, around 82% being singletons. The chain is built from TRBV1 and TRBJ1-2; the table's D call TRBD1 went unverified against the DNA. TRBV1 is a recognized pseudogene. Input material: peripheral blood. The TCR was taken from a woman aged 30 to 39 who had recovered from COVID-19. CDR3 sequence: CTSSQARQGDYGYTF. In DNA form, the CDR3 reads TGCACCAGCAGCCAGGCAAGACAGGGCGACTATGGCTACACCTTC.